In this sample, the clone carrying this TCR beta chain turned up once. Its antigen is undetermined. The record originates from a study of T cell repertoires in cytomegalovirus infection. On the study more broadly: The authors relied on CMV epitopes, both recently identified HLA-C-restricted and well-studied HLA-B-restricted.

Broader study findings: HLA-C-restricted TCR beta clonotypes specific for CMV led the ex vivo response.

TCRdb independently ran MiXCR on the reads; one entry per CDR3 protein. Here the sample spans around 34,000 distinct CDR3 sequences, about 54% being singletons. The ends lost 7 bases at V and 3 bases at J; junction bases unmatched: 9. Germline CDR1 and CDR2: SGHVS and FNYEAQ. This CDR3 is built from 15 residues. The sequence was collected from a human donor in good health (CMV status not recorded). Some clones in this sample may be carry-over from other donors' samples. This sequence joins TRBV7-6 and TRBJ2-3, with 8 bases fitting TRBD1. The material sequenced was CD8+ T cells from cultured PBMCs, taken from culture after CMV antigen stimulation. CDR3 sequence (DNA): TGTGCCAGCACCTTGAGGGACAGGTCTACAGATACGCAGTATTTT. Amino acids: CASTLRDRSTDTQYF.